Described below is a single TCR beta chain sequence and its context. Recovery among Cohort 3 donors was established by two negative PCRs, clearance, or symptom resolution. V was shortened by 7 bases and J by 0 bases, with 21 bases between the two germline ends. Germline V lookup: CDR1 MNHEY, CDR2 SMNVEV (reference sequence). CDR3 length: 18 residues. Per the study methods: Reference gene primer amplification gave nucleated cell count estimates. Method: immunoSEQ multiplex PCR; TCRdb's copy keeps in-frame clones and lacks some. The D gene and trimming were derived from the DNA, and the V and J assignments and clone size from that table. Among about 250,000 clones listed, around nine tenths were seen once. This record belongs to a study of blood T cell repertoires in COVID-19. Study information: Whether acute or convalescent, the COVID-19 samples came from the United States, Italy and Spain.

The genes are TRBV27 and TRBJ2-2, with a possible D match to TRBD2 (6 bases). The origin of this receptor is a woman aged 45-59 years who had recovered from COVID-19. Sample: PBMCs or T cells enriched from blood (not recorded which). This chain's CDR3 is CASTFVGGLPSNTGELFF. In DNA form, the CDR3 reads TGTGCCAGCACCTTCGTGGGAGGACTCCCGTCGAACACCGGGGAGCTGTTTTTT.